The 31 T cell receptor beta chains presented below share a single source sample, sequenced in a study of blood T cell repertoires in COVID-19 (dated by TCRdb to 2018 to 2021). Library preparation was by the immunoSEQ multiplex PCR assay. This immuneACCESS table, as held by TCRdb, lists in-frame sequences with V and J called but not all clones. Of the missing ones, under half trace to an unresolved V gene in checked studies; the others have no known cause. A total of approximately 160,000 clones appear in this sample, 83% of them only once. Together, the top ten hold 3.5% to 5% of the sample. Sequences were obtained from PBMCs or T cells enriched from blood (not recorded which). Receptors were obtained from a woman in her fifties or sixties who had recovered from COVID-19.

Details on this clone: This same CDR3 is encoded by further DNA sequences in the sample. The chain couples TRBV3-1 (or the pseudogene TRBV3-2) to TRBJ1-1, with 9 bases lining up with TRBD1. The CDR3 covers 13 residues. Trimming took 6 bases from V and 4 from J; bases not matched to a gene: 3. Germline assignment: CDR1 LGHDT and CDR2 YNNKEL (reference sequence). CDR3 sequence reads: CASSQDRGTEAFF. The CDR3 DNA is TGTGCCAGCAGTCAGGACAGGGGCACTGAAGCTTTCTTT.

The chain combines TRBV19 with TRBJ1-1; D possibly corresponds to TRBD1 (6 bases). The CDR3 sequence is 12 residues long. Germline-derived CDR1 and CDR2 are LNHDA and SQIVND (reference sequence). Trimming removed 8 bases from V and 5 bases from J, with 12 bases in between. CDR3 residues: CASYDRRTEAFF. For the CDR3, the DNA is TGTGCCAGTTACGACAGGAGGACTGAAGCTTTCTTT.

The rearrangement links TRBV19 to TRBJ2-2; maybe TRBD2 (7 bases). V gave up 3 bases and J gave up 4 bases, with 12 bases separating them. This CDR3 is built from 15 residues. Looked up from germline, CDR1 is LNHDA and CDR2 is SQIVND (reference sequence). CDR3 DNA: TGTGCCAGTAGTATCGCAGGGGAGGGCACCGGGGAGCTGTTTTTT. This encodes CASSIAGEGTGELFF.

The chain uses TRBV10-1 and TRBJ2-2, with D hard to call. V was shortened by 8 bases and J by 2 bases, with 15 bases between the two germline ends. Germline V gene sequence: CDR1 WNHNN, CDR2 SYGVQD (reference sequence). This CDR3 has 15 residues. For the CDR3, the DNA is TGCGCCAGCCTAGACGGAACGGATAACACCGGGGAGCTGTTTTTT. Its protein is CASLDGTDNTGELFF.

The chain uses TRBV7-8 and TRBJ2-4, with 8 bases lining up with TRBD1. The trim removed 5 bases at V and 0 bases at J, leaving 18 bases unmatched. This CDR3 region has 20 residues. Germline CDR1 is SGHVS and CDR2 is FQNEAQ. This chain's CDR3 is CASSDRGTGVPRGAKNIQYF. As DNA, the CDR3 is TGTGCCAGCAGCGATAGAGGGACAGGCGTACCCAGGGGAGCCAAAAACATTCAGTACTTC.

V is TRBV12-3 or TRBV12-4 and J is TRBJ2-7; 7 bases agree with TRBD1. J lost 6 bases, V lost 3 bases, and 2 bases had no gene match. This CDR3 comprises 12 residues. In nucleotides, the CDR3 is TGTGCCAGCAGTTTTGCAGGGGGCGAGCAGTACGTC. Its protein is CASSFAGGEQYV.

V usage is TRBV7-2 and J usage is TRBJ2-5, with TRBD2 matching over 13 bases. The CDR3 runs to 16 residues. V lost 6 bases, J lost 5 bases, and 9 bases stayed unmatched. The germline gives CDR1 SGHTA, CDR2 FQGNSA. Written as DNA, the CDR3 is TGTGCCAGCAGTTACGGACTAGCGGGGGCTCGGGAGACCCAGTACTTC. It codes for CASSYGLAGARETQYF. The full variable domain, in which reference TRBV7-2 and TRBJ2-5 provide the parts outside the CDR3, is GAGVSQSPSNKVTEKGKDVELRCDPISGHTALYWYRQSLGQGLEFLIYFQGNSAPDKSGLPSDRFSAERTGGSVSTLTIQRTQQEDSAVYLCASSYGLAGARETQYFGPGTRLLVL.

This chain connects TRBV9 to TRBJ2-5; D possibly corresponds to TRBD1 (5 bases). The CDR3 consists of 14 residues. Germline V CDR1 and CDR2: SGDLS, YYNGEE. V was clipped by 4 bases and J by 2 bases, with 12 bases between them. The CDR3 bases are TGTGCCAGCAGCCTGGACACGACACAAGAGACCCAGTACTTC. Protein sequence: CASSLDTTQETQYF.

This clone showed up just a few times. The chain uses TRBV14 and TRBJ1-1; TRBD1 matches at 9 bases. Per germline, CDR1 SGHDN and CDR2 FVKESK. The CDR3 consists of 15 residues. The ends lost 2 bases at V and 6 bases at J; junction bases unmatched: 7. The CDR3 sequence is CASSQKQGARAEAFF. In DNA, the CDR3 is TGTGCCAGCAGCCAAAAACAGGGGGCGCGGGCTGAAGCTTTCTTT.

This clone was observed once. The V and J genes are TRBV4-1 and TRBJ2-3, with 8 bases fitting TRBD2. V shed 10 bases and J 0 bases; nucleotides not matched to a gene: 12. CDR3 length equals 16 residues. CDR1 is MGHRA and CDR2 is YSYEKL in the germline V gene. Here the CDR3 DNA reads TGCGCCACCAAACCCGGAGGCGGGAGGAGCACAGATACGCAGTATTTT. Translating gives CATKPGGGRSTDTQYF.

This clone has just a few counts. V and J are TRBV19 and TRBJ1-1; D remains unclear. Trimming removed 0 bases from V and 6 bases from J, with 11 bases in between. Germline assignment: CDR1 LNHDA and CDR2 SQIVND (reference sequence). The CDR3 is 14 amino acids. The CDR3 spells CASSIERGRSEAFF. CDR3 DNA: TGTGCCAGTAGTATAGAACGAGGGAGATCTGAAGCTTTCTTT.

The chain uses TRBV24-1 and TRBJ2-1, with D maybe TRBD2 (5 bases). The CDR3 covers 17 residues. The V end lost 2 bases, the J end lost 0 bases, and 13 bases lay between the germline ends. Looked up from germline, CDR1 is KGHDR and CDR2 is SFDVKD. CDR3 nucleotide sequence: TGTGCCACCAGTGATTCGGCCGGGGTTAGCTCCTACAATGAGCAGTTCTTC. Translated, it gives CATSDSAGVSSYNEQFF.

The chain recombines TRBV27 with TRBJ2-1; perhaps TRBD2 as D (5 bases). This CDR3 has 15 amino acids. V lost 6 bases to trimming and J lost 2 bases, with 14 bases between them. Germline V CDR1 and CDR2: MNHEY, SMNVEV (reference sequence). CDR3 sequence (DNA): TGTGCCAGCAGGGGGAGCCTCCAAACCTACAATGAGCAGTTCTTC. Translated: CASRGSLQTYNEQFF.

The chain's CDR3 is CASSWDSPNQPQHF. CDR3 DNA sequence: TGTGCCAGCAGCTGGGACAGCCCAAATCAGCCCCAGCATTTT. J is TRBJ1-5 and V is TRBV14; 7 bases map to TRBD1. Germline V gene lookup returns CDR1 SGHDN and CDR2 FVKESK. The CDR3 is 14 residues long. J lost 4 bases, V lost 5 bases, and 5 bases had no gene match. The full variable domain, with the rest looked up from reference TRBV14 and TRBJ1-5, is EAGVTQFPSHSVIEKGQTVTLRCDPISGHDNLYWYRRVMGKEIKFLLHFVKESKQDESGMPNNRFLAERTGGTYSTLKVQPAELEDSGVYFCASSWDSPNQPQHFGDGTRLSIL.

The chain joins TRBV29-1 to TRBJ1-1; D possibly corresponds to TRBD1 (5 bases). Germline V gene data show CDR1 as SQVTM and CDR2 as ANQGSEA. Trimming left V 7 bases short and J 0 bases short, with 12 bases between. The CDR3 sequence is 13 residues long. This CDR3 reads CSGHRLMNTEAFF. DNA of the CDR3: TGCAGCGGTCACAGGCTTATGAACACTGAAGCTTTCTTT.

This clone came up once. The chain recombines TRBV4-1 with TRBJ1-5; no reliable D call. V dropped 8 bases and J dropped 5 bases, with 10 bases sitting between them. Looked up from germline, CDR1 is MGHRA and CDR2 is YSYEKL. The CDR3 covers 12 residues. The CDR3, as DNA: TGCGCCAGCCCCTTGGCCGATCAGCCCCAGCATTTT. Translated: CASPLADQPQHF.

The J gene is TRBJ2-5, the V gene TRBV18, with TRBD1 matching over 9 bases. CDR3 length: 15 residues. Trimming cost V 0 bases and J 5 bases; bases outside gene matches: 4. From germline, CDR1 is KGHSH and CDR2 LQKENI. CDR3 nucleotide sequence: TGTGCCAGCTCACCACCGACAGGGGGTAGGGAGACCCAGTACTTC. This translates into CASSPPTGGRETQYF.

This clone occurred a few times. The J gene is TRBJ2-1, the V gene TRBV28; 12 nucleotides agree with TRBD2. The CDR3 loop spans 14 amino acids. Germline V gives CDR1 MDHEN, CDR2 SYDVKM. J gave up 8 bases and V 6 bases, and 5 bases lay outside the gene matches. CDR3 nucleotides: TGTGCCAGCAGAGCTAGCGGGAGGGGCGATGAGCAGTTCTTC. Translation: CASRASGRGDEQFF. Drawing the rest from reference TRBV28 and TRBJ2-1, the complete variable domain is DVKVTQSSRYLVKRTGEKVFLECVQDMDHENMFWYRQDPGLGLRLIYFSYDVKMKEKGDIPEGYSVSREKKERFSLILESASTNQTSMYLCASRASGRGDEQFFGPGTRLTVL.

CDR3 sequence: CASSQDRQGTYNEQFF. In DNA, the CDR3 is TGCGCCAGCAGCCAGGATAGACAGGGGACCTACAATGAGCAGTTCTTC. The chain links TRBV4-1 to TRBJ2-1; the match to TRBD1 covers 8 bases. This CDR3 contains 16 residues. Germline assignment: CDR1 MGHRA and CDR2 YSYEKL. Trimming took 3 bases from V and 2 from J; bases not matched to a gene: 6.

V usage is TRBV7-9 and J usage is TRBJ1-3; D gene uncertain. The length of the CDR3 is 14 residues. The germline V gene encodes CDR1 SEHNR and CDR2 FQNEAQ (reference sequence). V lost 11 bases, J lost 0 bases, and 14 bases lay in between. Here the CDR3 DNA reads TGTGCCTGGAGGGCAGGTGCCTCTGGAAACACCATATATTTT. Protein: CAWRAGASGNTIYF.

The V and J genes are TRBV5-5 and TRBJ1-1; 9 bases line up with TRBD1. With 1 base clipped from V and 1 base from J, the junction kept 14 bases outside the gene matches. The CDR3 loop spans 19 amino acids. Looked up from germline, CDR1 is SGHKS and CDR2 is YYEKEE (reference sequence). The CDR3 bases are TGTGCCAGCAGCTTGTTTAGGGCAGGACAGGGGTTGAGGAACACTGAAGCTTTCTTT. Protein sequence: CASSLFRAGQGLRNTEAFF.

The J gene is TRBJ2-5, the V gene TRBV5-4; 9 bases agree with TRBD1. Trimming removed 6 bases from V and 5 bases from J; junction bases left unmatched: 8. Germline V gene lookup returns CDR1 SGHNT and CDR2 YYREEE (reference sequence). This CDR3 comprises 14 residues. CDR3 sequence reads: CASTLNRGPETQYF. The CDR3 DNA is TGTGCCAGCACCTTAAACAGGGGGCCTGAGACCCAGTACTTC.

CDR3 sequence (DNA): TGTGCCAGTTCCCGGAACGGGTACACTGAAGCTTTCTTT. It codes for CASSRNGYTEAFF. The chain uses TRBV19 and TRBJ1-1; D remains unclear. Looked up from germline, CDR1 is LNHDA and CDR2 is SQIVND (reference sequence). This CDR3 is 13 amino acids long. The V end was cut by 8 bases, the J end by 3 bases, with 13 bases between. Combining the CDR3 with reference TRBV19 and TRBJ1-1 gives the whole variable domain DGGITQSPKYLFRKEGQNVTLSCEQNLNHDAMYWYRQDPGQGLRLIYYSQIVNDFQKGDIAEGYSVSREKKESFPLTVTSAQKNPTAFYLCASSRNGYTEAFFGQGTRLTVV.

The J gene is TRBJ1-2, the V gene TRBV29-1; D is possibly TRBD1 (6 bases). V was shortened by 4 bases and J by 4 bases, with 13 bases between the two germline ends. Germline CDR1 reads SQVTM; CDR2 reads ANQGSEA. This CDR3 has 13 residues. CDR3 nucleotides: TGCAGCGTTGTACCCAGGGGTGTCTATGGCTACACCTTC. Translation gives CSVVPRGVYGYTF.

This chain joins TRBV20-1 and TRBJ2-3; D remains unclear. This CDR3 region has 11 residues. The germline V gene encodes CDR1 DFQATT and CDR2 SNEGSKA (reference sequence). CDR3 DNA: TGCAGCGCGCACCTCCCAGATACGCAGTATTTT. Its protein product is CSAHLPDTQYF.

Only one count was recorded for this clone. The genes are TRBV9 and TRBJ1-1, with 8 bases fitting TRBD1. Per germline, CDR1 SGDLS and CDR2 YYNGEE. Germline trimming cut 2 bases from V and 1 base from J; bases unmatched to any gene: 4. The CDR3 contains 15 residues. The CDR3 DNA reads as TGTGCCAGCAGCGTGACAGGGGCGGCGAACACTGAAGCTTTCTTT. Its translation: CASSVTGAANTEAFF. The full variable domain, completed using reference TRBV9 and TRBJ1-1, is DSGVTQTPKHLITATGQRVTLRCSPRSGDLSVYWYQQSLDQGLQFLIQYYNGEERAKGNILERFSAQQFPDLHSELNLSSLELGDSALYFCASSVTGAANTEAFFGQGTRLTVV.

V usage is TRBV10-3 and J usage is TRBJ1-3, with unresolved D. Germline V CDR1 and CDR2: ENHRY, SYGVKD. This CDR3 contains 15 residues. With 5 bases removed from V and 4 bases from J, the gap between germline ends came to 15 bases. CDR3 bases: TGTGCCATCAGTCCGGGGAAAAATGCAGGAAACACCATATATTTT. Its protein is CAISPGKNAGNTIYF.

This clone was seen only once. The chain links TRBV30 to TRBJ2-1, with 12 bases aligning to TRBD2. V lost 3 bases to trimming and J lost 5 bases; unmatched junction nucleotides: 2. There are 14 residues in the CDR3. Germline V gene data show CDR1 as GTSNPN and CDR2 as SVGIG (reference sequence). CDR3 sequence: CAWRLAGGHNEQFF. DNA for the CDR3: TGTGCCTGGAGACTAGCGGGAGGTCACAATGAGCAGTTCTTC.

The rearrangement uses TRBV29-1 and TRBJ1-5; D gene unclear. CDR1 is SQVTM and CDR2 is ANQGSEA in the germline V gene. Trimming left V 4 bases short and J 4 bases short, with 11 bases between. The length of the CDR3 is 13 residues. In DNA, the CDR3 is TGCAGCGTTGTTTGGGGAGATAATCAGCCCCAGCATTTT. Amino acid sequence: CSVVWGDNQPQHF.

CDR3 region: CASSAQQGQTEAFF. Written as DNA, the CDR3 is TGTGCCAGCAGCGCCCAACAGGGACAGACTGAAGCTTTCTTT. V gene TRBV7-2 combines with J gene TRBJ1-1; 7 positions match TRBD1. Germline values: CDR1 SGHTA, CDR2 FQGNSA. V dropped 5 bases and J dropped 5; count of bases not matched to a gene: 8. The CDR3 has 14 amino acids.

This clone was picked up one time. CDR3 residues: CASGPGGDNSPLHF. CDR3 DNA: TGTGCCAGCGGGCCAGGGGGCGATAATTCACCCCTCCACTTT. J is TRBJ1-6 and V is TRBV6-5, with 8 nucleotides matching TRBD1. CDR1 is MNHEY, CDR2 SVGAGI, per germline. The CDR3 is 14 residues long. Trimming at V came to 8 bases and at J to 5 bases, leaving 5 bases not matched to a gene.